A single sample is the source of the 14 T cell receptor beta chains below, sequenced in a study of blood T cell repertoires in COVID-19. Only in-frame clones appear in the TCRdb table, and some are missing; sequencing was by immunoSEQ multiplex PCR. The table includes 95,000 or so clones, 70% to 80% detected once. The sample comprised peripheral blood. The receptors shown here come from a woman of 80 years or more with active or convalescent COVID-19.

This clone was seen more than once but under ten times. V is TRBV5-4 and J is TRBJ1-1; a possible D gene is TRBD1 (6 bases). Trimming took off 4 bases at V and 2 bases at J, with 12 bases between the two ends. The CDR3 contains 14 residues. Germline V gives CDR1 SGHNT, CDR2 YYREEE (reference sequence). DNA of the CDR3: TGTGCCAGCAGCATTACAGGGTCCAACACTGAAGCTTTCTTT. Its translation: CASSITGSNTEAFF.

This chain links TRBV19 with TRBJ2-7; 8 bases match TRBD1. Trimming removed 4 bases from V and 3 bases from J; junction bases left unmatched: 11. This CDR3 comprises 16 residues. Germline V gives CDR1 LNHDA, CDR2 SQIVND (reference sequence). The DNA for the CDR3 is TGTGCCAGTAGTACTGGGGGGCAGGGGGCCGTCTACGAGCAGTACTTC. Protein sequence: CASSTGGQGAVYEQYF.

The V gene is TRBV29-1, the J gene TRBJ2-6; D perhaps matches TRBD1 (5 bases). Trimming left V 3 bases short and J 1 base short, with 7 bases between. Per germline, CDR1 SQVTM and CDR2 ANQGSEA. CDR3 length equals 14 residues. CDR3 sequence reads: CSVDDSSGANVLTF. CDR3 bases: TGCAGCGTTGATGACAGTTCTGGGGCCAACGTCCTGACTTTC.

The gene calls are TRBV5-1 and TRBJ1-1, with D perhaps matching TRBD1 (5 bases). Germline lookup yields CDR1 SGHRS and CDR2 YFSETQ. The germline V and J ends were trimmed by 3 bases and 1 base, with 10 bases remaining between them. The CDR3 has 14 residues. The CDR3 is CASSYLTANTEAFF. For the CDR3, the DNA is TGCGCCAGCAGCTACCTGACAGCGAACACTGAAGCTTTCTTT.

The chain has TRBV5-4 and TRBJ2-5; 9 bases match TRBD2. The CDR3 has 15 residues. J lost 2 bases, V lost 0 bases, and 2 bases had no gene match. Germline V gene data show CDR1 as SGHNT and CDR2 as YYREEE (reference sequence). CDR3 region: CASSLGLAVQETQYF. The CDR3, as DNA: TGTGCCAGCAGCTTGGGACTAGCGGTACAAGAGACCCAGTACTTC.

With regard to this clone: One end of the junction fails to match germline, which may point to a read error. The chain combines TRBV5-1 with TRBJ2-3; TRBD1 agrees at 7 bases. Germline V gene lookup returns CDR1 SGHRS and CDR2 YFSETQ. The length of the CDR3 is 14 residues. The CDR3 loop reads CASSVGQSTDTRYF. CDR3 nucleotide sequence: TGCGCCAGCAGCGTGGGACAGTCGACAGATACGCGGTATTTT.

This clone has just a few counts. The chain uses TRBV18 and TRBJ2-5, with 9 bases identical to TRBD1. The ends lost 2 bases at V and 3 bases at J; junction bases unmatched: 4. The CDR3 is made up of 15 amino acids. Germline CDR1 KGHSH, CDR2 LQKENI. As DNA, the CDR3 is TGTGCCAGCTCACCAAGGACAGGGGCGGAAGAGACCCAGTACTTC. As protein: CASSPRTGAEETQYF.

The V and J genes are TRBV28 and TRBJ2-5, with TRBD2 matching 13 bases. CDR1 and CDR2 (germline): MDHEN, SYDVKM. The CDR3 has 18 amino acids. V dropped 10 bases and J dropped 3; count of bases not matched to a gene: 17. CDR3 coding DNA: TGTGCCACTTACGCGCGGGGAGGGACTAGCGGGGTCGAAGAGACCCAGTACTTC. Amino acid sequence: CATYARGGTSGVEETQYF. The full variable domain, its missing parts supplied by reference TRBV28 and TRBJ2-5, is DVKVTQSSRYLVKRTGEKVFLECVQDMDHENMFWYRQDPGLGLRLIYFSYDVKMKEKGDIPEGYSVSREKKERFSLILESASTNQTSMYLCATYARGGTSGVEETQYFGPGTRLLVL.

This chain links TRBV12-3 or TRBV12-4 with TRBJ2-1; D is ambiguous. The CDR3 runs 12 residues. Trimming cost V 7 bases and J 10 bases, with 14 bases left between them. CDR3: CASNALGAEQFF. The CDR3 coding sequence is TGTGCCAGCAACGCTCTGGGCGCCGAGCAGTTCTTC.

The chain combines TRBV7-3 with TRBJ1-1, with D perhaps TRBD1 (6 bases). The V gene's germline CDR1 is SGHTA and CDR2 FQGTGA. The CDR3 consists of 15 residues. Trimming removed 2 bases at V and 4 bases at J, with 14 bases between. The CDR3 protein is CASSLLGAERTEAFF. CDR3 nucleotide sequence: TGTGCCAGCAGCTTACTGGGGGCTGAGCGCACTGAAGCTTTCTTT.

This clone occurred a few times. The chain carries TRBV21-1 and TRBJ2-7; the table calls TRBD1, which could not be checked here. TRBV21-1 is a pseudogene locus. CDR3 length: 16 amino acids. The CDR3 reads CASNKGTGGPGYEQYF. CDR3 coding DNA: TGTGCCAGCAACAAGGGGACAGGGGGGCCTGGATACGAGCAGTACTTC.

This chain uses TRBV5-1 with TRBJ2-5, with TRBD1 as a possible D gene (5 bases). CDR3 length: 13 amino acids. The V gene lost 0 bases and the J gene lost 7 bases, with 10 bases spanning the gap. CDR1 and CDR2 (germline): SGHRS, YFSETQ. This chain's CDR3 is CASSLDGAGTQYF. The CDR3 DNA reads TGCGCCAGCAGCTTGGATGGGGCTGGGACCCAGTACTTC. Based on the CDR3 plus reference TRBV5-1 and TRBJ2-5, the full variable domain is KAGVTQTPRYLIKTRGQQVTLSCSPISGHRSVSWYQQTPGQGLQFLFEYFSETQRNKGNFPGRFSGRQFSNSRSEMNVSTLELGDSALYLCASSLDGAGTQYFGPGTRLLVL.

The gene calls are TRBV24-1 and TRBJ2-1; D is perhaps TRBD1 (7 bases). This CDR3 contains 16 residues. The ends were cut back, 6 bases at V and 3 bases at J, with 17 bases in the middle. Germline-derived CDR1 and CDR2 are KGHDR and SFDVKD. In DNA, the CDR3 is TGTGCCACCAGTAGACAGGGACTCCGAAACTACAATGAGCAGTTCTTC. Translation gives CATSRQGLRNYNEQFF.

This CDR3 is CASSLRPTSGIMNTGELFF. As DNA, the CDR3 is TGCGCCAGCAGCTTGCGGCCGACTAGCGGGATCATGAACACCGGGGAGCTGTTTTTT. V gene TRBV5-1 combines with J gene TRBJ2-2; 11 bases align to TRBD2. The germline CDR1 and CDR2 sequences are SGHRS and YFSETQ. Trimming took 1 base from V and 1 from J; bases not matched to a gene: 9. There are 19 residues in the CDR3.